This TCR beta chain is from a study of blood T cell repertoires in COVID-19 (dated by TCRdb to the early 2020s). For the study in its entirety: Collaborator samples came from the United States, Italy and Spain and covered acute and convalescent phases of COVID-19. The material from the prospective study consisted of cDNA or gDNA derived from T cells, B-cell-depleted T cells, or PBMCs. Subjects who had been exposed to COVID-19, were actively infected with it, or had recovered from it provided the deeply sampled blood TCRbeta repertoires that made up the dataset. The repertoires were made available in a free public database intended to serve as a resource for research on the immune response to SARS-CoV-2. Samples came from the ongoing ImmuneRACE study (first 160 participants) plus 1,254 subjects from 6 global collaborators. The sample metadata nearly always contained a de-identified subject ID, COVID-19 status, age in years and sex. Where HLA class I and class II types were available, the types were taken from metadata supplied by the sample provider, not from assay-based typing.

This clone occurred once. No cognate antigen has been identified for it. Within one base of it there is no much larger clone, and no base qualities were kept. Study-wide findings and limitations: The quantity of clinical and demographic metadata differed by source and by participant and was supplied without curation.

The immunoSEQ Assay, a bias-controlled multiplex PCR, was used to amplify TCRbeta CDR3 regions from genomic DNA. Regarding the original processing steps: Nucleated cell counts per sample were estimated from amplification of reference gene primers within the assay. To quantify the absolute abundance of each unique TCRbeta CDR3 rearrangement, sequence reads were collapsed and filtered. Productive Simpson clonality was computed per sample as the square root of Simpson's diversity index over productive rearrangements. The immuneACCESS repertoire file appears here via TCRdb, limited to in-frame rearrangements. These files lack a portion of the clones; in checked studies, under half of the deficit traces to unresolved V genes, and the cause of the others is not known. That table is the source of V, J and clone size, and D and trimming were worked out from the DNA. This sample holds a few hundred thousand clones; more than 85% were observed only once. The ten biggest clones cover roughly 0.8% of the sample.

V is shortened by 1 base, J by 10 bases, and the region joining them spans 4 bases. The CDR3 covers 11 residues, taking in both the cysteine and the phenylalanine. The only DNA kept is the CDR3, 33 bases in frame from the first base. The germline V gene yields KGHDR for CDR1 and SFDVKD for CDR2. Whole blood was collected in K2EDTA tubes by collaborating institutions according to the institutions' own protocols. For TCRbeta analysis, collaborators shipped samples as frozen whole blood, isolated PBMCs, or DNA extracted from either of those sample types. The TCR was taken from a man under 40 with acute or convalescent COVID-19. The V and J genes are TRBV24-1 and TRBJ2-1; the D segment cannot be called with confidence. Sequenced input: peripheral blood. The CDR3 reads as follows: CATSDLREQFF. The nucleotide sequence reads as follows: TGTGCCACCAGTGATTTACGGGAGCAGTTCTTC.